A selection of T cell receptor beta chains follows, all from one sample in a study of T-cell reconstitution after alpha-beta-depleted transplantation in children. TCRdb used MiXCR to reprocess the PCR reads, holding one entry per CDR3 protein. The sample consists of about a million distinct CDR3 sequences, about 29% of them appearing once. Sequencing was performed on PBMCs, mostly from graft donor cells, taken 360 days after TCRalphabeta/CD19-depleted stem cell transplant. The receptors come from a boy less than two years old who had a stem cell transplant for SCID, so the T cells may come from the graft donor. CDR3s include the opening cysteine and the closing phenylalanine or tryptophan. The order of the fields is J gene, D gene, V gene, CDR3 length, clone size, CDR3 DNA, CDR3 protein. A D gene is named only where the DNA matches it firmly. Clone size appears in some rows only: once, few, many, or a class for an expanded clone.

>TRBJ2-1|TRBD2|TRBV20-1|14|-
TGCAGTGCCGGGCGGGGGGCCCCCTACAATGAGCAGTTCTTC
CSAGRGAPYNEQFF
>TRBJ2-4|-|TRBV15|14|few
TGTGCCACCAGCAGAGGAGGGGCATCAAACATTCAGTACTTC
CATSRGGASNIQYF
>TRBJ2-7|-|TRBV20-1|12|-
TGCAGTGCTTTGGACGGGGGATACGAGCAGTACTTC
CSALDGGYEQYF
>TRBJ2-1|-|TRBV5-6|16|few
TGTGCCAGCACCCCGGTGGCGTCTACGGCCTACAATGAGCAGTTCTTC
CASTPVASTAYNEQFF
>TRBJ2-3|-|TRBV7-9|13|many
TGTGCCAGCAGCTTAGCGAACACAGATACGCAGTATTTT
CASSLANTDTQYF
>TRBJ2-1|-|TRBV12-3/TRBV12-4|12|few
TGTGCCAGCACACGACAGATCAATGAGCAGTTCTTC
CASTRQINEQFF
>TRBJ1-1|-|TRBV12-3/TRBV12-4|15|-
TGTGCCAGCAGTCCTCCAAGAGCGTCGAACACTGAAGCTTTCTTT
CASSPPRASNTEAFF
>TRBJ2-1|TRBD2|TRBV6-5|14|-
TGTGCCAGCAGTTTCCATAGCGGGGGATATGAGCAGTTCTTC
CASSFHSGGYEQFF
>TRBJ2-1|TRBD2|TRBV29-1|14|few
TGCAGCGCCTCCGGGGACTACTCCTACAATGAGCAGTTCTTC
CSASGDYSYNEQFF
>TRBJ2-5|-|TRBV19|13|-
TGTGCCAGTAGTATAGGGCCTCTCGAGACCCAGTACTTC
CASSIGPLETQYF
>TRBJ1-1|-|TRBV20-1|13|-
TGCAGTGCAACTATGGGGGAGAACACTGAAGCTTTCTTT
CSATMGENTEAFF
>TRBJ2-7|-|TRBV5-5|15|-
TGTGCCAGCAGCTGGGTTCAGGGTCCGGCCTACGAGCAGTACTTC
CASSWVQGPAYEQYF
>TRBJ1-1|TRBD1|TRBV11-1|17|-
TGTGCCAGCAGCTTAGCCCTACATCGGGACAGGAACACTGAAGCTTTCTTT
CASSLALHRDRNTEAFF
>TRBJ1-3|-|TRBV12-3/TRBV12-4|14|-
TGTGTCAGTTGCCGACTCGGCTCTGGAAACACCATATATTTT
CVSCRLGSGNTIYF
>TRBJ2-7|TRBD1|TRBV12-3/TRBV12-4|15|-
TGTGCCAGCAGGGCCACAGGGGCACTGACCTACGAGCAGTACTTC
CASRATGALTYEQYF
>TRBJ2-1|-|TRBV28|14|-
TGTGCCACGGCAGCCCGGGACGGCTACAATGAGCAGTTCTTC
CATAARDGYNEQFF
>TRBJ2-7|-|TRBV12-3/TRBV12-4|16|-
TGTGCCAGCAGTCTAAGAGGCCAGGAGCCCTTCTACGAGCAGTACTTC
CASSLRGQEPFYEQYF
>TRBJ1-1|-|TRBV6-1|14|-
TGTGCCAGCTTCCGGCAGGGGAGGGCCACTGAAGCTTTCTTT
CASFRQGRATEAFF
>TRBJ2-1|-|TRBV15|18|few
TGTGCCACCAGCAGAGGAGGGGATGGTATCGCGGTCGGATATGAGCAGTTCTTC
CATSRGGDGIAVGYEQFF
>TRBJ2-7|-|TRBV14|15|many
TGTGCCAGCAGCCAAGACGGGGGCCCCTCCTACGAGCAGTACTTC
CASSQDGGPSYEQYF
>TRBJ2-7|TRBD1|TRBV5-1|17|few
TGCGCCAGCAGCCTCGGGACAGGGGGAACACCGAATTACGAGCAGTACTTC
CASSLGTGGTPNYEQYF
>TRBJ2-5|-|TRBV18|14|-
TGTGCCAGCTCACCAAGGATCACGCAAGAGACCCAGTACTTC
CASSPRITQETQYF
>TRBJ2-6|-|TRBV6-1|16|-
TGTGCCAGCTCCACAGGGGAGGGGACTGGGGCCAACGTCCTGACTTTC
CASSTGEGTGANVLTF
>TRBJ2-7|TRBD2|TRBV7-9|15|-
TGTGCCAGCAGCTTTTGGGGGGGAGAGGGAAACGAGCAGTACTTC
CASSFWGGEGNEQYF
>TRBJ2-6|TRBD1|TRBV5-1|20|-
TGCGCCAGCAGCGACAACGGTCGGACAGGGGGCCCCTCGGGGGCCAACGTCCTGACTTTC
CASSDNGRTGGPSGANVLTF
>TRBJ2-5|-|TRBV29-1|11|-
TGCAGCGTTGGGTCCGAGGAGACCCAGTACTTC
CSVGSEETQYF
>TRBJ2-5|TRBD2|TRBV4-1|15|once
TGCGCCAGCTCGACCTCCCCGGCTAGCGGGGAGACCCAGTACTTC
CASSTSPASGETQYF
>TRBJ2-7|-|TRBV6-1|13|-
TGTGCCAGCAGTGACGACAGAACCTACGAGCAGTACTTC
CASSDDRTYEQYF
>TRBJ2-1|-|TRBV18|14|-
TGTGCCAGCTCACCAAGAGGGGCTAACAATGAGCAGTTCTTC
CASSPRGANNEQFF
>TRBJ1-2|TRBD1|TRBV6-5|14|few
TGTGCCAGCAGTTACTCGACAGGGACTCATGGCTACACCTTC
CASSYSTGTHGYTF